This T cell receptor (beta chain) was sequenced in a study of beta chain features in type 1 diabetes. Study details: There were 107,917,701 sorted cells examined across all samples. General observations from the study: Among all four CD4+ subsets, Type 1 diabetes patients had TCRB CDR3s that were moderately but significantly shorter.

Every bit of the isolated RNA underwent reverse transcription, so sequencing read expressed TCRB transcripts. Method: immunoSEQ multiplex PCR; TCRdb's copy keeps in-frame clones and lacks some. The sample contains over 650,000 clones, roughly 13% of which appear only once. This CDR3 has 14 residues. Germline lookup yields CDR1 SGHTA and CDR2 FQGNSA. V was cut by 0 bases and J by 2 bases, with 7 bases left in between. On average, the one heparinised blood draw given by each donor was around 120 mL. Researchers reported sorting CD4+ naive, central memory, regulatory and stem cell-like memory cells via CD45RO/CCR7/CD25/CD127/CD95/CD27. This clone was recorded a few times. What it binds is not known. Other DNA sequences within the sample encode an identical CDR3.

The origin of this receptor is a man aged 18 to 30 with type 1 diabetes. This rearrangement joins TRBV7-2 to TRBJ1-2; D might be TRBD1 (6 bases). The material sequenced was naive CD4+ T cells from blood. CDR3 sequence (DNA): TGTGCCAGCAGCTTAGCCGGACAGAACTATGGCTACACCTTC. As protein: CASSLAGQNYGYTF.